A selection of T cell receptor beta chains follows, all from one sample in a study of beta chain features in type 1 diabetes. Assay: immunoSEQ multiplex PCR; the TCRdb copy retains only in-frame clones and omits some. The sample holds around 200,000 clones, around an eighth seen once. Input material: central memory CD4+ T cells from blood. Receptors were obtained from a woman aged 18-35 years in good health. Both conserved end residues are part of each CDR3. A D gene is named only where the DNA matches it firmly. Size tells how often a clone was seen (once, few, many) or the class of an expanded clone, and some rows leave it out.

v_gene	abundance	j_gene	d_gene	CDR3nt	CDR3aa
TRBV11-2	few	TRBJ2-2	TRBD1	TGTGCCAGCAGCTCGACAGGGAGAGGGACCGGGGAGCTGTTTTTT	CASSSTGRGTGELFF
TRBV30	NA	TRBJ1-1	NA	TGTGCCTGGAGTGTTAACAGGAACACTGAAGCTTTCTTT	CAWSVNRNTEAFF
TRBV30	NA	TRBJ1-2	TRBD1	TGTGCCGGCTACAGGGGGCGCTTGGACTATGGCTACACCTTC	CAGYRGRLDYGYTF
TRBV9	few	TRBJ2-1	TRBD2	TGTGCCAGCACTTTAGCGGGAGGGTCCTACAATGAGCAGTTCTTC	CASTLAGGSYNEQFF
TRBV27	NA	TRBJ2-1	NA	TGTGCCAGCACAGGACAAGCCTACAATGAGCAGTTCTTC	CASTGQAYNEQFF
TRBV2	few	TRBJ1-2	TRBD1	TGTGCCAGCAGTGGTGGGACAGCTGTCTATGGCTACACCTTC	CASSGGTAVYGYTF
TRBV11-1	few	TRBJ2-5	NA	TGTGCCAGCAGCCCCGGACGGGGTCAAGAGACCCAGTACTTC	CASSPGRGQETQYF
TRBV23-1	NA	TRBJ2-1	TRBD1	TGCGCCAGCAGTCAATCGGATATTCCGGGACAGGGGGCGATTGAGCAGTTCTTC	CASSQSDIPGQGAIEQFF
TRBV7-9	few	TRBJ2-1	NA	TGTGCCAGCAGCTTACCCGGACTCTCTTACAATGAGCAGTTCTTC	CASSLPGLSYNEQFF
TRBV19	NA	TRBJ2-6	NA	TGTGCCAGTAGTGTAGGGCCGTCCCCTGGGGCCAACGTCCTGACTTTC	CASSVGPSPGANVLTF
TRBV2	few	TRBJ2-7	NA	TGTGCCAGCGGAAAGGGGTACCCCTACGAGCAGTACTTC	CASGKGYPYEQYF
TRBV30	NA	TRBJ1-5	NA	TGTGCCTGGAGTGTATCAAATAGCAATCAGCCCCAGCATTTT	CAWSVSNSNQPQHF
TRBV7-3	many	TRBJ2-1	TRBD1	TGTGCCAGCAGTCTCACAGGGGGGATATCCTACAATGAGCAGTTCTTC	CASSLTGGISYNEQFF
TRBV5-4	few	TRBJ2-3	NA	TGTGCCAGCAGCCCTCGACTAGCAGATACGCAGTATTTT	CASSPRLADTQYF
TRBV27	few	TRBJ2-3	NA	TGTGCCAGCAGTTTAGGAGCCGTTGCATCAGATACGCAGTATTTT	CASSLGAVASDTQYF
TRBV29-1	NA	TRBJ1-4	NA	TGCAGCGTTGCAGGGGTCGGTGAAAAACTGTTTTTT	CSVAGVGEKLFF
TRBV4-3	few	TRBJ1-4	TRBD1	TGCGCCAGCAGCGCGACCGGGACAGACAATGAAAAACTGTTTTTT	CASSATGTDNEKLFF
TRBV19	NA	TRBJ1-5	NA	TGTGCCAGTCGGTTATTCGGGGGTAGTAGCAATCAGCCCCAGCATTTT	CASRLFGGSSNQPQHF
TRBV14	NA	TRBJ2-7	NA	TGTGCCAGCAGCCAAGGATTTGTCCGAGGGTACGAGCAGTACTTC	CASSQGFVRGYEQYF
TRBV29-1	few	TRBJ2-1	TRBD2	TGCAGCGCCCCTAAGACGGGGGGGCAGGTCAATGAGCAGTTCTTC	CSAPKTGGQVNEQFF
TRBV29-1	few	TRBJ2-3	NA	TGCAGCGTCAGGGAATTAACAGATACGCAGTATTTT	CSVRELTDTQYF
TRBV30	few	TRBJ1-2	NA	TGTGCCTGGAGTAGGGGCCCTTCAGGGGGCTACACCTTC	CAWSRGPSGGYTF
TRBV7-9	few	TRBJ2-7	TRBD2	TGTGCCAGCAGCCGGGGGGGCGCCAGCTCCTACGAGCAGTACTTC	CASSRGGASSYEQYF
TRBV18	NA	TRBJ2-5	NA	TGTGCCAGCTCCCTCCAAGAGACCCAGTACTTC	CASSLQETQYF
TRBV7-8	NA	TRBJ1-1	NA	TGTGCCAGCAGCTTAGCGCAGGGCACTGAAGCTTTCTTT	CASSLAQGTEAFF
TRBV2	NA	TRBJ1-5	NA	TGTGCCAGCAGTGAAGCATTGGGGGCCGGGGATCAGCCCCAGCATTTT	CASSEALGAGDQPQHF
TRBV5-4	NA	TRBJ1-2	NA	TGTGCCAGCAGTTTCTTTAACTATGGCTACACCTTC	CASSFFNYGYTF
TRBV2	NA	TRBJ1-1	NA	TGTGCCACCACCTCGGGTCTCCCGAACACTGAAGCTTTCTTT	CATTSGLPNTEAFF
TRBV5-1	few	TRBJ1-2	TRBD1	TGCGCCAGCAGCTCGGGACAGGGAGCCTATGGCTACACCTTC	CASSSGQGAYGYTF
TRBV5-5	NA	TRBJ2-1	NA	TGTGCCAGCAGCGAGGGACAACCGTTCTCCTACAATGAGCAGTTCTTC	CASSEGQPFSYNEQFF
TRBV28	few	TRBJ2-3	TRBD2	TGTGCCAGCATTGAAGGGGGCGGGAGGGGATACACAGATACGCAGTATTTT	CASIEGGGRGYTDTQYF
TRBV5-4	NA	TRBJ2-3	NA	TGTGCCAGCAGCCACCTAGGGCGGGGCACAGATACGCAGTATTTT	CASSHLGRGTDTQYF
TRBV28	NA	TRBJ2-1	NA	TGTGCCAGCAGGCTCCCGAGTACCCTCGAGCAGTTCTTC	CASRLPSTLEQFF
TRBV5-1	NA	TRBJ2-2	TRBD1	TGCGCCAGCAGCTTAAACGGACAGGGGTACACCGGGGAGCTGTTTTTT	CASSLNGQGYTGELFF
TRBV6-1	NA	TRBJ1-5	NA	TGTGCCACCTTTCCTCCGGGAGGTCAGCCCCAGCATTTT	CATFPPGGQPQHF
TRBV25-1	NA	TRBJ1-4	NA	TGTGCCAGCAGTGACGGCAGGGTGGGGGAAAAACTGTTTTTT	CASSDGRVGEKLFF
TRBV10-3	NA	TRBJ2-1	NA	TGTGCCATCAGTGAATCCGCAGGGGGGAGAGGGCAGTTCTTC	CAISESAGGRGQFF
TRBV10-3	NA	TRBJ2-7	TRBD1	TGTGCCATCAGTGAAGACAGGGGTCCCTACGAGCAGTACTTC	CAISEDRGPYEQYF
TRBV13	many	TRBJ2-4	NA	TGTGCCAGCAGCTTACAGGGAACCCGTAATAGAAAAAACATTCAGTACTTC	CASSLQGTRNRKNIQYF
TRBV9	few	TRBJ2-3	TRBD2	TGTGCCAGCAGCGCCCACGGGACTAGCGGCACAGATACGCAGTATTTT	CASSAHGTSGTDTQYF
TRBV9	few	TRBJ1-4	TRBD1	TGTGCCAGCAGCGTAGAGGGACAGGGGGCAACTAATGAAAAACTGTTTTTT	CASSVEGQGATNEKLFF
TRBV7-2	few	TRBJ1-4	TRBD1	TGTGCCAGCAGCCGGACAGGGAGTAATGAAAAACTGTTTTTT	CASSRTGSNEKLFF
TRBV10-2	few	TRBJ2-3	TRBD2	TGCGCCAGCCACAATCGGGAGGGCCGTGGAGATACGCAGTATTTT	CASHNREGRGDTQYF
TRBV2	NA	TRBJ1-2	NA	TGTGCCAGCAGTCGCCAGGATGGCTACACCTTC	CASSRQDGYTF
TRBV30	few	TRBJ2-7	TRBD1	TGTGCCTGCGTATCGAAGAAGGGACAGGGAGCAAACGAGCAGTACTTC	CACVSKKGQGANEQYF
TRBV29-1	few	TRBJ1-1	TRBD1	TGCAGCGCCACTTCCGGGACAGGGGCCACTGAAGCTTTCTTT	CSATSGTGATEAFF
TRBV4-3	few	TRBJ1-1	NA	TGCGCCAGCAGCCAAGATGGCTTGGGGAGCACTGAAGCTTTCTTT	CASSQDGLGSTEAFF